The 5 T cell receptor beta chains below all came from one sample that was sequenced in a study of control samples from healthy donors and cancer patients. Sequencing used immunoSEQ multiplex PCR; TCRdb keeps in-frame clones, though not all of them. The sample has around 100,000 clones; less than 90% are singletons. The sample taken for sequencing was blood. The receptors shown here come from a woman in her 70s in good health.

V is TRBV6-5 and J is TRBJ1-1, with 9 bases fitting TRBD1. The germline CDR1 and CDR2 sequences are MNHEY and SVGAGI. V was pared by 8 bases and J by 7 bases, with 8 bases of the junction left unmatched. The CDR3 covers 13 residues. The CDR3 loop reads CASRLQGALEAFF. DNA for the CDR3: TGTGCCAGCCGGTTACAGGGGGCCCTTGAAGCTTTCTTT.

The rearrangement links TRBV19 to TRBJ1-1; D is perhaps TRBD1 (5 bases). This CDR3 has 14 amino acids. Germline loops: CDR1 LNHDA, CDR2 SQIVND (reference sequence). V was shortened by 3 bases and J by 0 bases, with 8 bases between the two germline ends. The CDR3 here is CASSISGVNTEAFF. The DNA for the CDR3 is TGTGCCAGTAGTATTTCGGGGGTGAACACTGAAGCTTTCTTT.

The gene calls are TRBV9 and TRBJ1-2; no firm D call. CDR1 is SGDLS and CDR2 is YYNGEE in the germline V gene. V was clipped by 4 bases and J by 8 bases, with 15 bases between them. This CDR3 region has 13 residues. The CDR3 sequence is CASSPDGRGGYTF. The CDR3 nucleotides read TGTGCCAGCAGCCCCGACGGGCGAGGCGGCTACACCTTC.

V gene TRBV5-4 combines with J gene TRBJ2-2; 7 nucleotides match TRBD1. This CDR3 has 15 residues. The germline gives CDR1 SGHNT, CDR2 YYREEE (reference sequence). The V gene end was trimmed by 0 bases and the J gene end by 4 bases; junction bases not matched to a gene: 3. The CDR3 nucleotides are TGTGCCAGCAGCTTGGGTGCAGGGGGCACCGGGGAGCTGTTTTTT. Protein: CASSLGAGGTGELFF.

The chain joins TRBV5-1 to TRBJ1-2; no definite D call. V was cut by 4 bases and J by 2 bases, with 12 bases left in between. The germline CDR1 and CDR2 sequences are SGHRS and YFSETQ. This CDR3 comprises 14 residues. CDR3 sequence reads: CASSRQEGNYGYTF. The DNA of the CDR3 is TGCGCCAGCAGCCGTCAAGAGGGAAACTATGGCTACACCTTC.